The next 32 T cell receptor beta chains were all read from a single sample in a study of regulatory T cells in long-lasting Graves disease. Relying on iRepertoire HTBI primers and Arm-PCR of CDR3 regions, the team built TCR beta libraries. Via MiXCR, TCRdb re-called the multiplex PCR reads, giving one row per CDR3 protein. The table includes roughly 490,000 distinct CDR3 sequences, roughly 22% detected once. Described time point: persistent/refractory GD, antithyroid drugs over 5 years with positive TRAb. From RNA extracted from PBMCs, the TCR library was made. The material was peripheral blood mononuclear cells (PBMCs), obtained when the disease was refractory, from a patient treated with antithyroid drugs. The receptors derive from a female donor with Graves disease.

This chain connects TRBV30 to TRBJ2-6, with TRBD1 matching 10 bases. V dropped 3 bases and J dropped 5; count of bases not matched to a gene: 7. The germline CDR1 and CDR2 sequences are GTSNPN and SVGIG (reference sequence). The CDR3 contains 16 residues. CDR3 amino acids: CAWRSRQGAWANVLTF. CDR3 bases: TGTGCCTGGAGATCCCGACAGGGGGCTTGGGCCAACGTCCTGACTTTC.

The V and J genes are TRBV5-1 and TRBJ2-7, with 12 bases aligning to TRBD1. V gave up 4 bases and J gave up 6 bases; unmatched junction bases: 5. CDR3 length: 14 amino acids. From germline, CDR1 is SGHRS and CDR2 YFSETQ. For the CDR3, the DNA is TGCGCCAGCAGCGCGGGGACAGGGGGCCTCGAGCAGTACTTC. This codes for CASSAGTGGLEQYF.

This chain links TRBV7-8 with TRBJ2-1; 8 bases are shared with TRBD1. Germline CDR1 SGHVS, CDR2 FQNEAQ. This CDR3 is built from 13 residues. V lost 6 bases to trimming and J lost 4 bases; unmatched junction nucleotides: 2. CDR3 in amino acids: CASRDREYNEQFF. CDR3 in DNA: TGTGCCAGCAGGGACAGGGAATACAATGAGCAGTTCTTC.

This clonotype was observed once. A much bigger clone sits one base away, suggesting this may be a read error. This chain uses TRBV15 with TRBJ2-7; D remains ambiguous. The CDR3 consists of 14 residues. CDR1 is LNHNV and CDR2 is YYDKDF in the germline V gene (reference sequence). CDR3: CATSFSRSSHEQYF. The CDR3 nucleotides read TGTGCCACCAGCTTCTCACGGAGCTCCCACGAGCAGTACTTC.

V and J are TRBV20-1 and TRBJ2-2; D remains ambiguous. Germline lookup yields CDR1 DFQATT and CDR2 SNEGSKA (reference sequence). V lost 3 bases and J lost 0, with 8 bases in between. The CDR3 is 14 amino acids. CDR3 nucleotides: TGCAGTGCTAGTCCCGCCTCGAACACCGGGGAGCTGTTTTTT. Translated, it gives CSASPASNTGELFF.

This clonotype was recorded at least ten times. The chain has TRBV2 and TRBJ1-2; D is perhaps TRBD1 (5 bases). Germline values: CDR1 SNHLY, CDR2 FYNNEI. This CDR3 region has 13 residues. V gave up 4 bases and J gave up 6 bases, with 12 bases separating them. CDR3 protein: CASSGGRTDGYTF. CDR3 coding DNA: TGTGCCAGCAGTGGGGGACGGACTGATGGCTACACCTTC.

In its sample, this clonotype was seen a few times. V usage is TRBV9 and J usage is TRBJ2-1; the D gene is possibly TRBD2 (6 bases). This CDR3 has 14 amino acids. V was shortened by 0 bases and J by 6 bases, with 10 bases between the two germline ends. Germline V lookup: CDR1 SGDLS, CDR2 YYNGEE. The CDR3, as DNA: TGTGCCAGCAGCGTAGACGGGAGTTTCAATGAGCAGTTCTTC. This codes for CASSVDGSFNEQFF.

There are many counts of this clonotype. V gene TRBV6-1 combines with J gene TRBJ1-1, with 7 nucleotides matching TRBD1. V shed 7 bases and J 5 bases; nucleotides not matched to a gene: 16. Looked up from germline, CDR1 is MNHNS and CDR2 is SASEGT. There are 16 residues in the CDR3. CDR3 in amino acids: CASNKSPGGLATEAFF. CDR3 bases: TGTGCCAGCAACAAGTCGCCAGGGGGATTGGCAACTGAAGCTTTCTTT.

In this sample, this clonotype turned up a few times. The chain has TRBV7-6 and TRBJ2-2; tentatively, D is TRBD2 (5 bases). The germline V gene encodes CDR1 SGHVS and CDR2 FNYEAQ. This CDR3 is 15 amino acids long. V was pared by 3 bases and J by 7 bases, with 15 bases between. This CDR3 reads CASSLGKGAGGELFF. The CDR3, as DNA: TGTGCCAGCAGCTTGGGGAAGGGCGCGGGCGGGGAGCTGTTTTTT. Filled out from reference TRBV7-6 and TRBJ2-2, the complete variable domain reads GAGVSQSPRYKVTKRGQDVALRCDPISGHVSLYWYRQALGQGPEFLTYFNYEAQQDKSGLPNDRFSAERPEGSISTLTIQRTEQRDSAMYRCASSLGKGAGGELFFGEGSRLTVL.

Concerning this clonotype: A much larger clone differs from this one at a single base, so this may be a read error. The chain uses TRBV2 and TRBJ1-1, with 7 positions matching TRBD1. Per germline, CDR1 SNHLY and CDR2 FYNNEI. J gave up 6 bases and V 3 bases, and 7 bases lay outside the gene matches. CDR3 length: 14 amino acids. The CDR3 is CASSDSRGSAEAFF. In DNA form, the CDR3 reads TGTGCCAGCAGTGATAGCAGGGGGTCCGCTGAAGCTTTCTTT.

This clonotype was recorded at least ten times. This chain connects TRBV20-1 to TRBJ1-2, with unresolved D. CDR1 DFQATT and CDR2 SNEGSKA come from the germline V gene (reference sequence). Between the trimmed V and J ends, which lost 6 bases and 4 bases, there was a span of 6 bases. There are 10 residues in the CDR3. CDR3 bases: TGCAGTGCCGGCGTCTATGGCTACACCTTC. Protein product: CSAGVYGYTF.

The table lists this clonotype with a count of one. This could be a read error, since a much larger clone is one nucleotide away. The CDR3 nucleotides are TGTGCCAGCAGTTCGATAGCTGAGGCCAACGTCCTGACTTTC. Its translation: CASSSIAEANVLTF. The gene calls are TRBV6-5 and TRBJ2-6; no firm D call. Germline V gene data show CDR1 as MNHEY and CDR2 as SVGAGI. The CDR3 runs 14 residues. Trimming removed 4 bases from V and 6 bases from J, with 10 bases in between.

The chain has TRBV2 and TRBJ2-3; 7 positions agree with TRBD1. The CDR3 contains 14 residues. Looked up from germline, CDR1 is SNHLY and CDR2 is FYNNEI. V shed 7 bases, J shed 2 bases, and the junction held 6 bases outside the gene matches. CDR3 residues: CASTKTGLTDTQYF. As DNA, the CDR3 is TGTGCCAGCACTAAGACAGGGCTCACAGATACGCAGTATTTT.

This clonotype was counted at least ten times. The chain joins TRBV7-2 to TRBJ2-5; 8 bases match TRBD2. Trimming removed 4 bases from V and 3 bases from J; junction bases left unmatched: 7. The CDR3 runs to 15 residues. Germline lookup yields CDR1 SGHTA and CDR2 FQGNSA. The DNA for the CDR3 is TGTGCCAGCAGCTCCCCCAATAGCGGGAAAGAGACCCAGTACTTC. Translated, it gives CASSSPNSGKETQYF.

V gene TRBV6-2 or TRBV6-3 combines with J gene TRBJ2-2, with a weak D call TRBD1 (6 bases). Deletions cut 7 bases from V and 0 bases from J, with 18 bases between. CDR1 and CDR2 from the germline V gene are MNHEY and SVGEGT. This CDR3 is built from 17 residues. CDR3 loop: CASNVGHQNSNTGELFF. CDR3 sequence (DNA): TGTGCCAGCAACGTGGGACACCAAAACTCGAACACCGGGGAGCTGTTTTTT.

V usage is TRBV20-1 and J usage is TRBJ1-4; the match to TRBD1 covers 7 bases. The V segment lost 5 bases and the J segment 0 bases; nucleotides outside the gene matches: 6. The CDR3 has 15 amino acids. Germline CDR1 reads DFQATT; CDR2 reads SNEGSKA (reference sequence). The CDR3 region has the DNA TGCAGTGCTCCGGGACAGCCGGCAACTAATGAAAAACTGTTTTTT. Residues: CSAPGQPATNEKLFF.

This clonotype was observed a few times. This sequence may be a read error, since a much larger clone differs from it by one base. The rearrangement uses TRBV6-2 or TRBV6-3 and TRBJ1-5; D call uncertain. Trimming removed 6 bases from V and 6 bases from J, with 12 bases in between. CDR3 size: 13 residues. In germline, CDR1 is MNHEY, CDR2 SVGEGT. CDR3: CASSLDATQPQHF. DNA for the CDR3: TGTGCCAGCAGCCTGGACGCTACTCAGCCCCAGCATTTT.

The gene calls are TRBV2 and TRBJ2-3, with D hard to call. The CDR3 length is 15 residues. Germline V gene lookup returns CDR1 SNHLY and CDR2 FYNNEI. Trimming removed 5 bases from V and 4 bases from J, with 16 bases in between. CDR3 sequence: CASSSRTRTADTQYF. CDR3 in DNA: TGTGCCAGCAGTTCTCGGACCCGGACCGCAGATACGCAGTATTTT.

The V and J genes are TRBV28 and TRBJ2-3, with 7 bases fitting TRBD2. Germline V gene lookup returns CDR1 MDHEN and CDR2 SYDVKM. The CDR3 length is 14 residues. V trimming: 7 bases; J trimming: 6 bases; junction bases outside the gene matches: 10. CDR3 sequence: CASTRWAGDDTQYF. The CDR3 coding sequence is TGTGCCAGCACCCGATGGGCGGGAGACGATACGCAGTATTTT.

This clonotype was counted only a few times. The chain has TRBV20-1 and TRBJ1-1; tentative D call: TRBD1 (6 bases). Trimming cost V 3 bases and J 4 bases, with 15 bases left between them. Looked up from germline, CDR1 is DFQATT and CDR2 is SNEGSKA (reference sequence). The CDR3 extends over 14 amino acids. The DNA of the CDR3 is TGCAGTGCTAGCCCGGGGGCAAAGAGCACTGAAGCTTTCTTT. This codes for CSASPGAKSTEAFF.

This clonotype occurred many times. V is TRBV11-2 and J is TRBJ2-2; D possibly corresponds to TRBD2 (6 bases). Germline V gene sequence: CDR1 SGHAT, CDR2 FQNNGV. Between the trimmed V and J ends, which lost 5 bases and 4 bases, there was a span of 17 bases. The CDR3 extends over 16 amino acids. The CDR3 region is CASSQSPGLLTGELFF. CDR3 DNA sequence: TGTGCCAGCAGCCAAAGTCCGGGACTCCTCACCGGGGAGCTGTTTTTT.

This clonotype was detected many times. This chain links TRBV12-3 or TRBV12-4 with TRBJ1-2, with 7 bases aligning to TRBD1. This CDR3 has 15 residues. J lost 4 bases, V lost 5 bases, and 10 bases had no gene match. The CDR3 DNA reads as TGTGCCAGCAGTCCGGGACAGAGACGGCCCTATGGCTACACCTTC. Translation gives CASSPGQRRPYGYTF.

The chain recombines TRBV7-3 with TRBJ1-2; D is perhaps TRBD1 (5 bases). Trimming cost V 6 bases and J 4 bases, with 15 bases left between them. In germline, CDR1 is SGHTA, CDR2 FQGTGA. This CDR3 is 14 amino acids long. The CDR3 DNA sequence: TGTGCCAGCAGTAGTAATTCTGGGGGCTATGGCTACACCTTC. Amino acids: CASSSNSGGYGYTF. Drawing the rest from reference TRBV7-3 and TRBJ1-2, the complete variable domain is GAGVSQTPSNKVTEKGKYVELRCDPISGHTALYWYRQSLGQGPEFLIYFQGTGAADDSGLPNDRFFAVRPEGSVSTLKIQRTERGDSAVYLCASSSNSGGYGYTFGSGTRLTVV.

This clonotype was counted only a few times. V usage is TRBV27 and J usage is TRBJ2-2, with no clear D. The CDR3 sequence is 15 residues long. V lost 2 bases and J lost 0, with 7 bases in between. Germline assignment: CDR1 MNHEY and CDR2 SMNVEV (reference sequence). The CDR3 protein is CASSLRSANTGELFF. The CDR3 DNA sequence: TGTGCCAGCAGTTTAAGGAGCGCGAACACCGGGGAGCTGTTTTTT.

Concerning this clonotype itself: One end of the junction does not line up with germline, which may come from a read error. The rearrangement uses TRBV19 and TRBJ2-5, with 9 bases that match TRBD2. Germline CDR1 is LNHDA and CDR2 is SQIVND (reference sequence). This CDR3 is 14 amino acids long. The CDR3 region is CASSIAGDQETQYF. CDR3 coding DNA: TGTGCCAGTAGCATAGCGGGGGACCAAGAGACCCAGTACTTC.

The V gene is TRBV28, the J gene TRBJ2-1, with TRBD2 matching over 10 bases. Per the germline V gene, CDR1 is MDHEN and CDR2 is SYDVKM. V gave up 3 bases and J gave up 8 bases; unmatched junction bases: 7. This CDR3 region has 15 residues. This CDR3 is CASSLGSLAGDEQFF. CDR3 DNA: TGTGCCAGCAGTTTGGGGTCGCTAGCGGGAGATGAGCAGTTCTTC. Looking up the rest from reference TRBV28 and TRBJ2-1 gives the full variable domain: DVKVTQSSRYLVKRTGEKVFLECVQDMDHENMFWYRQDPGLGLRLIYFSYDVKMKEKGDIPEGYSVSREKKERFSLILESASTNQTSMYLCASSLGSLAGDEQFFGPGTRLTVL.

V usage is TRBV7-8 and J usage is TRBJ2-3; D gene ambiguous. The CDR3 is 16 residues long. Deletions cut 3 bases from V and 0 bases from J, with 13 bases between. CDR1 SGHVS and CDR2 FQNEAQ come from the germline V gene. CDR3 DNA sequence: TGTGCCAGCAGCTTGAACAGATTAACTAGCACAGATACGCAGTATTTT. It codes for CASSLNRLTSTDTQYF.

In its sample, this clonotype was seen once. The final CDR3 position lacks the conserved phenylalanine or tryptophan, pointing to a likely read error. This chain uses TRBV28 with TRBJ2-5; D not certain. This CDR3 is built from 11 residues. Germline V gene sequence: CDR1 MDHEN, CDR2 SYDVKM. V lost 5 bases and J 2 bases, leaving 3 bases between the germline ends. The CDR3 bases are TGTGCCAGCAGTAGACAAGAGACCCAGTACCTC. Protein product: CASSRQETQYL.

This clonotype was found many times. The chain employs TRBV7-3 and TRBJ2-5; the D gene is possibly TRBD1 (6 bases). Germline V gives CDR1 SGHTA, CDR2 FQGTGA. V was pared by 5 bases and J by 9 bases, with 16 bases between. The CDR3 loop spans 13 amino acids. This chain's CDR3 is CASSPGHLLPQYF. The CDR3 DNA sequence: TGTGCCAGCAGCCCGGGACACCTTCTTCCCCAGTACTTC. The full variable domain, its missing parts supplied by reference TRBV7-3 and TRBJ2-5, is GAGVSQTPSNKVTEKGKYVELRCDPISGHTALYWYRQSLGQGPEFLIYFQGTGAADDSGLPNDRFFAVRPEGSVSTLKIQRTERGDSAVYLCASSPGHLLPQYFGPGTRLLVL.

In its sample, this clonotype was seen a few times. V and J are TRBV6-2 or TRBV6-3 and TRBJ1-1; D may be TRBD1 (5 bases). The CDR3 sequence is 12 residues long. The V end lost 6 bases, the J end lost 4 bases, and 9 bases lay between the germline ends. Germline CDR1 and CDR2: MNHEY and SVGEGT. CDR3 amino acids: CASRRGGTEAFF. The CDR3 DNA reads TGTGCCAGCAGACGGGGGGGCACTGAAGCTTTCTTT.

This chain connects TRBV7-9 to TRBJ1-5; D remains ambiguous. Trimming took off 0 bases at V and 2 bases at J, with 8 bases between the two ends. CDR3 size: 15 residues. CDR1 is SEHNR and CDR2 is FQNEAQ in the germline V gene (reference sequence). CDR3 sequence (DNA): TGTGCCAGCAGCTTAGCCGGAGTTGGCAATCAGCCCCAGCATTTT. Protein: CASSLAGVGNQPQHF.

In this sample, this clonotype turned up many times. The rearrangement joins TRBV11-1 to TRBJ2-5, with TRBD1 identical over 7 bases. Germline V gene sequence: CDR1 SGHAT, CDR2 FQDESV (reference sequence). The CDR3 spans 16 residues. The J segment lost 5 bases and the V segment lost 6 bases, leaving 15 bases of the junction unmatched. The CDR3 DNA is TGTGCCAGCAGTCGGGACAGCTTAGGCCATGGGGAGACCCAGTACTTC. Protein product: CASSRDSLGHGETQYF.